The 4 T cell receptor beta chains reported below all come from one sample, sequenced in a study of T cell changes during pregnancy in multiple sclerosis. Some clones are missing from TCRdb's copy, which holds only in-frame ones; the method was immunoSEQ multiplex PCR. The sample consists of 28,000 or so clones, nearly 90% of them appearing once. The sample here was CD4+ T cells from peripheral blood mononuclear cells, taken in the second trimester of pregnancy. All receptors derive from a female donor with multiple sclerosis, enrolled in a pregnancy study.

The CDR3 spells CASSVAAGFSEAFF. CDR3 nucleotides: TGTGCCAGCAGCGTCGCCGCAGGGTTCTCTGAAGCTTTCTTT. The V call is TRBV9, the J call TRBJ1-1; TRBD1 might be the D (5 bases). The length of the CDR3 is 14 residues. Trimming took off 2 bases at V and 6 bases at J, with 14 bases between the two ends. Germline-derived CDR1 and CDR2 are SGDLS and YYNGEE.

The chain links TRBV28 to TRBJ2-3, with TRBD2 matching over 13 bases. CDR3 size: 16 residues. Germline V gene lookup returns CDR1 MDHEN and CDR2 SYDVKM. CDR3 sequence reads: CAGSPGTSGTTDTQYF. CDR3 nucleotides: TGTGCGGGGTCGCCCGGGACTAGCGGGACCACAGATACGCAGTATTTT. Together with reference TRBV28 and TRBJ2-3, the CDR3 gives the full variable domain: DVKVTQSSRYLVKRTGEKVFLECVQDMDHENMFWYRQDPGLGLRLIYFSYDVKMKEKGDIPEGYSVSREKKERFSLILESASTNQTSMYLCAGSPGTSGTTDTQYFGPGTRLTVL.

The chain employs TRBV11-2 and TRBJ1-6; 8 bases match TRBD1. The CDR3 totals 15 residues. In germline, CDR1 is SGHAT, CDR2 FQNNGV. Germline trimming cut 5 bases from V and 7 bases from J; bases unmatched to any gene: 7. The CDR3 here is CASSGGTGDNSPLHF. The CDR3 coding sequence is TGTGCCAGCAGCGGGGGGACAGGAGACAATTCACCCCTCCACTTT.

V and J are TRBV19 and TRBJ2-5; a possible D gene is TRBD2 (6 bases). Trimming took 3 bases from V and 5 from J, leaving 10 bases between them. The CDR3 spans 13 residues. Germline V gene data show CDR1 as LNHDA and CDR2 as SQIVND (reference sequence). The CDR3 here is CASSIGGDETQYF. CDR3 DNA sequence: TGTGCCAGTAGTATTGGAGGGGACGAGACCCAGTACTTC.